These 28 T cell receptor beta chains came from one sample sequenced in a study of shared clonotypes between healthy human individuals. Some clones are missing from TCRdb's copy, which holds only in-frame ones; the method was immunoSEQ multiplex PCR. The table lists some 700,000 clones, 90% of them singletons, with roughly 36% in the top ten. Sequencing was done on a sample of memory CD8+ T cells from PBMCs. The subset here: CD45RO+ cells pooled with CCR7-negative TemRA cells. The receptors were sampled from a man aged 18 to 29 in good health. Some clones in this sample may be carry-over from other donors' samples.

Note on this clone: Other nucleotide sequences from this sample produce the same CDR3. V and J are TRBV29-1 and TRBJ1-2; 7 nucleotides align to TRBD1. Germline V lookup: CDR1 SQVTM, CDR2 ANQGSEA. The CDR3 runs 13 residues. The V and J ends lost 2 bases and 8 bases, in that order; junction bases with no gene match: 8. The CDR3 here is CSVEQTGDIGYTF. The CDR3 DNA follows: TGCAGCGTTGAACAAACAGGGGACATCGGCTACACCTTC.

The genes are TRBV7-6 and TRBJ2-7; 13 bases match TRBD2. The CDR3 consists of 15 residues. CDR1 SGHVS and CDR2 FNYEAQ come from the germline V gene. The J segment lost 3 bases and the V segment lost 3 bases, leaving 2 bases of the junction unmatched. The CDR3 coding sequence is TGTGCCAGCAGCTTGGGGACTAGCGGGGTCTACGAGCAGTACTTC. This encodes CASSLGTSGVYEQYF. The full variable domain, with the rest looked up from reference TRBV7-6 and TRBJ2-7, is GAGVSQSPRYKVTKRGQDVALRCDPISGHVSLYWYRQALGQGPEFLTYFNYEAQQDKSGLPNDRFSAERPEGSISTLTIQRTEQRDSAMYRCASSLGTSGVYEQYFGPGTRLTVT.

V gene TRBV4-1 combines with J gene TRBJ1-1; weak D call: TRBD1 (5 bases). This CDR3 spans 15 amino acids. Trimming stripped 2 bases from V and 2 bases from J, with 12 bases between. Germline V lookup: CDR1 MGHRA, CDR2 YSYEKL. The CDR3 here is CASSQSAGHNTEAFF. CDR3 coding DNA: TGCGCCAGCAGCCAAAGTGCAGGACACAACACTGAAGCTTTCTTT.

The V call is TRBV4-3, the J call TRBJ2-1; TRBD2 matches 11 bases. Germline CDR1 and CDR2: LGHNA and YSLEER. CDR3 length equals 17 residues. The junction had 17 bases not matched to a gene; V was cut back by 4 bases and J by 12 bases. The CDR3 here is CASSLTLAGGPLVWQFF. The CDR3 DNA is TGCGCCAGCAGCCTTACCTTAGCGGGAGGGCCTCTCGTGTGGCAGTTCTTC.

The CDR3 DNA reads TGTGCCAGCAGTTACTCGCCGGACTTCGGGGAGCTGTTTTTT. Residues: CASSYSPDFGELFF. This chain joins TRBV6-5 and TRBJ2-2, with TRBD2 as a possible D gene (5 bases). The CDR3 length is 14 residues. V was pared by 0 bases and J by 7 bases, with 9 bases between. Germline CDR1 MNHEY, CDR2 SVGAGI.

The chain carries TRBV19 and TRBJ2-1; 7 bases agree with TRBD1. The CDR3 is 15 residues long. Germline lookup yields CDR1 LNHDA and CDR2 SQIVND (reference sequence). The ends lost 6 bases at V and 5 bases at J; junction bases unmatched: 10. CDR3 nucleotides: TGTGCCAGTAGCCCCATCCGGGACAGAAACAATGAGCAGTTCTTC. The encoded protein is CASSPIRDRNNEQFF.

The count of this clone is one. This sequence joins TRBV4-2 and TRBJ2-3; 8 positions agree with TRBD2. This CDR3 comprises 15 residues. V dropped 2 bases and J dropped 5; count of bases not matched to a gene: 6. Germline CDR1 and CDR2: LGHNA and YNFKEQ. This CDR3 is CASSQMTSDGDTQYF. CDR3 in DNA: TGTGCCAGCAGCCAAATGACTAGCGACGGAGATACGCAGTATTTT.

The chain combines TRBV12-5 with TRBJ2-3; 10 bases fit TRBD2. V trimming: 4 bases; J trimming: 0 bases; junction bases outside the gene matches: 4. From germline, CDR1 is LGHNT and CDR2 FRNRAP. The CDR3 loop spans 16 amino acids. CDR3 residues: CASGSAAGGSTDTQYF. CDR3 in DNA: TGTGCTAGTGGTTCTGCAGCGGGAGGGAGCACAGATACGCAGTATTTT. The full variable domain, rest sourced from reference TRBV12-5 and TRBJ2-3, is DARVTQTPRHKVTEMGQEVTMRCQPILGHNTVFWYRQTMMQGLELLAYFRNRAPLDDSGMPKDRFSAEMPDATLATLKIQPSEPRDSAVYFCASGSAAGGSTDTQYFGPGTRLTVL.

The genes are TRBV2 and TRBJ1-1, with TRBD1 matching 9 bases. Losses at the gene ends were 6 bases for V and 4 bases for J; bases not matched to a gene: 15. Germline loops: CDR1 SNHLY, CDR2 FYNNEI. The length of the CDR3 is 17 residues. The CDR3 here is CASRAKIYRGQGTEAFF. CDR3 DNA: TGTGCCAGCAGAGCCAAGATATACAGGGGGCAGGGCACTGAAGCTTTCTTT.

This clone was recorded only once. V gene TRBV5-1 combines with J gene TRBJ2-1, with TRBD2 matching 13 bases. This CDR3 region has 20 residues. The junction had 19 bases not matched to a gene; V was cut back by 5 bases and J by 5 bases. Germline loops: CDR1 SGHRS, CDR2 YFSETQ. The CDR3 spells CASRGKGTSGTKSHNNEQFF. The CDR3 DNA follows: TGCGCCAGCAGGGGGAAGGGGACTAGCGGGACTAAATCGCATAACAATGAGCAGTTCTTC.

With regard to this clone: This same CDR3 is encoded by further DNA sequences in the sample. The rearrangement links TRBV27 to TRBJ1-5; tentatively, D is TRBD1 (5 bases). Germline loops: CDR1 MNHEY, CDR2 SMNVEV (reference sequence). CDR3 length equals 14 residues. Trimming stripped 2 bases from V and 1 base from J, with 6 bases between. CDR3 bases: TGTGCCAGCAGTTTACGACAGAGCAATCAGCCCCAGCATTTT. This encodes CASSLRQSNQPQHF.

The sample holds one count of this clone. The chain has TRBV7-3 and TRBJ1-4, with a possible D match to TRBD1 (6 bases). Trimming shortened V by 5 bases and J by 5 bases, and 15 bases separated the two germline ends. This CDR3 has 15 residues. Germline CDR1 reads SGHTA; CDR2 reads FQGTGA. The CDR3 reads CASSPKVTGNEKLFF. DNA for the CDR3: TGTGCCAGCAGCCCAAAGGTTACAGGGAATGAAAAACTGTTTTTT.

This chain uses TRBV6-1 with TRBJ2-1, with 7 nucleotides matching TRBD1. The CDR3 consists of 17 residues. J gave up 4 bases and V 4 bases, and 13 bases lay outside the gene matches. Per germline, CDR1 MNHNS and CDR2 SASEGT. CDR3 in amino acids: CASSAHHRGTGYNEQFF. Here the CDR3 DNA reads TGTGCCAGCAGTGCTCATCACAGGGGTACGGGATACAATGAGCAGTTCTTC.

This clone was detected a few times. Other DNA sequences within the sample encode an identical CDR3. The chain links TRBV30 to TRBJ1-1; no clear D. CDR1 and CDR2 (germline): GTSNPN, SVGIG (reference sequence). The CDR3 totals 12 residues. V was shortened by 3 bases and J by 1 base, with 6 bases between the two germline ends. DNA of the CDR3: TGTGCCTGGAGGCGTGGGAACACTGAAGCTTTCTTT. Its protein product is CAWRRGNTEAFF.

The rearrangement joins TRBV27 to TRBJ1-2; D is unclear. There are 15 residues in the CDR3. Germline assignment: CDR1 MNHEY and CDR2 SMNVEV (reference sequence). Trimming took 4 bases from V and 1 from J, leaving 13 bases between them. The CDR3 reads CASSSWSYRNYGYTF. In nucleotides, the CDR3 is TGTGCCAGCAGTTCTTGGAGTTATCGTAACTATGGCTACACCTTC.

This chain connects TRBV2 to TRBJ1-1; TRBD1 agrees at 8 bases. The CDR3 has 13 residues. Germline V CDR1 and CDR2: SNHLY, FYNNEI. Trimming cost V 8 bases and J 0 bases; bases outside gene matches: 2. CDR3 sequence (DNA): TGTGCCAGCCAGGACAGGGTGAACACTGAAGCTTTCTTT. Translated, it gives CASQDRVNTEAFF.

The chain couples TRBV11-2 to TRBJ2-7; D uncertain. Germline V gene sequence: CDR1 SGHAT, CDR2 FQNNGV. Trimming left V 2 bases short and J 3 bases short, with 8 bases between. The CDR3 covers 13 residues. The chain's CDR3 is CASSLTEDYEQYF. The CDR3, as DNA: TGTGCCAGCAGCTTAACAGAAGACTACGAGCAGTACTTC.

The rearrangement uses TRBV7-2 and TRBJ2-3, with D possibly being TRBD1 or TRBD2 (5 bases each). V shed 4 bases and J shed 4 bases, with 15 bases lying between them. Germline CDR1 is SGHTA and CDR2 is FQGNSA. The CDR3 contains 15 residues. In nucleotides, the CDR3 is TGTGCCAGCAGCTCCCGGGACCATGACCCAGATACGCAGTATTTT. Amino acid sequence: CASSSRDHDPDTQYF.

The chain combines TRBV9 with TRBJ2-5, with 7 bases that match TRBD2. Germline CDR1 and CDR2: SGDLS and YYNGEE. The CDR3 runs 14 residues. V was pared by 4 bases and J by 5 bases, with 8 bases of the junction left unmatched. CDR3 sequence (DNA): TGTGCCAGCAGCCCCCGGGGACTATCTGAGACCCAGTACTTC. Amino acid sequence: CASSPRGLSETQYF.

The CDR3 bases are TGTGCCAGCTCCGGGGCGGGAGGGTCCCAATATACGCAGTATTTT. Its protein is CASSGAGGSQYTQYF. The J gene is TRBJ2-3, the V gene TRBV9, with 9 bases aligning to TRBD2. Germline CDR1 is SGDLS and CDR2 is YYNGEE. CDR3 length: 15 residues. With V trimmed by 7 bases and J by 7 bases, 13 bases remained unmatched.

The genes are TRBV11-2 and TRBJ2-7; D is uncertain. Germline values: CDR1 SGHAT, CDR2 FQNNGV. V lost 2 bases to trimming and J lost 2 bases, with 13 bases between them. The CDR3 runs to 15 residues. CDR3 residues: CASSLSSTSAYEQYF. The CDR3 bases are TGTGCCAGCAGCTTATCCTCGACTTCAGCCTACGAGCAGTACTTC.

This clone occurred once. The genes are TRBV19 and TRBJ1-5; D is unclear. The CDR3 extends over 15 amino acids. V was shortened by 9 bases and J by 0 bases, with 15 bases between the two germline ends. The germline CDR1 and CDR2 sequences are LNHDA and SQIVND (reference sequence). The CDR3 nucleotides read TGTGCCAGCCTAGACACCGCACATAGCAATCAGCCCCAGCATTTT. Encoded protein: CASLDTAHSNQPQHF.

The chain is built from TRBV10-3 and TRBJ1-1; D unresolved. CDR1 is ENHRY and CDR2 is SYGVKD in the germline V gene. V was pared by 10 bases and J by 4 bases, with 13 bases between. The CDR3 length is 12 residues. CDR3 residues: CATRQVGTEAFF. The CDR3, as DNA: TGTGCCACCCGGCAGGTGGGCACTGAAGCTTTCTTT.

The rearrangement uses TRBV27 and TRBJ2-7, with D perhaps assigned TRBD1 or TRBD2 (5 bases each). This CDR3 region has 13 residues. The V gene's germline CDR1 is MNHEY and CDR2 SMNVEV (reference sequence). V was pared by 8 bases and J by 2 bases, with 13 bases between. The CDR3 DNA reads as TGTGCCAGCGGAACAGGACTGGCCTACGAGCAGTACTTC. Translating it yields CASGTGLAYEQYF.

This chain joins TRBV27 and TRBJ2-7; D is perhaps TRBD1 or TRBD2 (6 bases each). This CDR3 is 13 amino acids long. The V and J ends lost 4 bases and 2 bases respectively, with 9 bases between them. The germline V gene has CDR1 MNHEY and CDR2 SMNVEV (reference sequence). Written as DNA, the CDR3 is TGTGCCAGCAGTTGGGGGGCCGCCTACGAGCAGTACTTC. Its translation is CASSWGAAYEQYF.

The V call is TRBV6-6, the J call TRBJ2-6, with D possibly being TRBD1 (5 bases). Germline CDR1 and CDR2: MNHNY and SVGAGI (reference sequence). V was trimmed by 9 bases and J by 4 bases, leaving 10 bases between them. The CDR3 has 13 amino acids. The CDR3 protein is CASLTVGANVLTF. The CDR3 DNA follows: TGTGCCAGTTTGACAGTCGGGGCCAACGTCCTGACTTTC.

The genes are TRBV9 and TRBJ2-5; the match to TRBD1 covers 8 bases. CDR1 is SGDLS and CDR2 is YYNGEE in the germline V gene. This CDR3 has 13 amino acids. V shed 3 bases and J 4 bases; nucleotides not matched to a gene: 2. CDR3 coding DNA: TGTGCCAGCAGCGCAGGGGGCGCAGAGACCCAGTACTTC. This translates into CASSAGGAETQYF.

This sequence joins TRBV5-8 and TRBJ1-2, with D uncertain. The CDR3 has 14 amino acids. Germline V lookup: CDR1 SGHTS, CDR2 YDEGEE. Trimming stripped 2 bases from V and 7 bases from J, with 15 bases between. The CDR3 loop reads CASSFPGRFSGYTF. CDR3 nucleotides: TGTGCCAGCAGCTTCCCCGGGAGATTCAGTGGCTACACCTTC.